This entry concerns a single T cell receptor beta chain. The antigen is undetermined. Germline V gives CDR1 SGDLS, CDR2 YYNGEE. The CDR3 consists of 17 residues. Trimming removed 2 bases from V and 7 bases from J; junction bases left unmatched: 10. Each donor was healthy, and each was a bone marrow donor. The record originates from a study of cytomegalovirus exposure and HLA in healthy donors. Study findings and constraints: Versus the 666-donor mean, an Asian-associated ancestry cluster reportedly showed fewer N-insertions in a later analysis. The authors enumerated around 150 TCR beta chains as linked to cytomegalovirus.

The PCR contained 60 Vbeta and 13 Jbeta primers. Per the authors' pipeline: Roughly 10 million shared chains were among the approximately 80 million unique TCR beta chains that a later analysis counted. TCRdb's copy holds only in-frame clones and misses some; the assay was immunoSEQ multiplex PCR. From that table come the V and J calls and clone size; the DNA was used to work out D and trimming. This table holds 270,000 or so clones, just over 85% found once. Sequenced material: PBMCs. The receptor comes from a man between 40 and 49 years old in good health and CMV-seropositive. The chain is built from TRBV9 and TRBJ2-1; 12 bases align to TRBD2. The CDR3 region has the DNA TGTGCCAGCAGCGTTGGCCTAGCGGGAGGGCCTCAGAATGAGCAGTTCTTC. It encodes CASSVGLAGGPQNEQFF.